Included here is one T cell receptor (beta chain) sequence, with context. Its antigen remains undetermined. Per-base quality was not reported, and no clone a single base away is much larger than it. Using the deep immunoSEQ assay, TCR CDR3 regions were amplified from genomic DNA by multiplex PCR. For each cell subset, the extracted genomic DNA was distributed evenly across all wells of several immunoSEQ 96-well plates, and each plate served as one replicate. For sorted subsets, each replicate PCR was loaded with roughly 0.2 ug genomic DNA, equivalent to 25,000 to 35,000 T cell genomes. Purified libraries were measured with a Qubit 3.0 fluorometer, size-checked on a Bioanalyzer 2100, and measured again with the KAPA Library Quantification kit. Every immunoSEQ 96-well plate was sequenced on a separate single-read 150-cycle Illumina NextSeq 550 flow cell. Per the authors' processing: Because the immunoSEQ output included only junctional sequences and no quality scores, the filtering could not be the same as the filtering used for full-length reads. To assign V/J genes and CDR3, sequences were annotated against IMGT germline references using PyIR, a Python wrapper for IgBLAST v1.9. Reads with weak V/J assignments (E-value above 1e-6), missing CDR3, stop codons, out-of-frame junctions, or ambiguous translated residues were removed. V3J clonotypes were defined as sequences sharing the same inferred V gene, J gene, and CDR3 amino acid sequence. The percentage overlap between two repertoires was calculated by dividing the number of shared unique clonotypes by the size of the smaller repertoire. Three approaches were used to assess repertoire richness: RTK rarefaction, the Chao1 estimator, and Recon v2.1 estimates of unobserved clonotypes. For all TCRbeta clonotypes obtained by the gDNA method from several donors, generation probabilities were computed with OLGA. Imported from immuneACCESS, the table was reduced by TCRdb to in-frame sequences with V and J called. These copies leave out some clones; in studies compared against another copy, an unresolved V gene accounts for under half, and the cause of the remainder is not known. The V and J calls and clone size are taken from that table; D and trimming were inferred from the DNA. This sample holds about 2 million clones; about 95% were observed only once. Together, the top ten hold 0.9% to 1.4% of the sample.

The sample is drawn from a study of shared clonotypes between healthy human individuals (dated by TCRdb to about 2020). For context, the study as a whole: A couple of women and a few men aged 18 to 49 years were included in the cohort. To increase sequencing depth and limit assay-specific biases, TCR repertoire library preparation and sequencing were carried out by different laboratories using diverse techniques. Leukapheresis yielded between about 0.9 and 10 billion PBMCs per donor. For each donor, CD4 naive and CD4 memory were each run on three plates, CD8 naive on two plates, and CD8 memory on one plate. To estimate repertoire size and how much clonotypes are shared between individuals, the study performed deep sequencing of blood TCR repertoires from a few healthy adults. The research as a whole found: Incomplete sequencing was indicated by rarefaction of sorted-subset datasets, despite the large sequencing depth. The genetic and exposure-history diversity represented was limited by the small number of donors. Estimated clonotype richness was generally larger for naive than for memory subsets. Pairwise subsampling indicated that sequencing depth was expected to affect the degree of clonotype sharing among donors. Sampling was restricted to blood, and TCR repertoires in tissues likely differ from the TCR repertoires found in blood. Across several donors, 4.5% to 6.5% of naive CD4, 3% to 4% of naive CD8, around 2.5% of memory CD4, and roughly 0.4% of memory CD8 clonotypes were shared. Compared with non-shared clonotypes, clonotypes shared by all four sorted-subset donors had higher generation probabilities.

CD8 naive samples were obtained by positive selection for CCR7 among CD45RO-negative cells, yielding a CD45RA+CCR7+ population from which TemRA cells were excluded. Donors were healthy HIV-negative adults with no recently reported acute infections or vaccinations. All donors were Caucasian adults living in Nashville, Tennessee, USA. After blood collection by leukapheresis, PBMCs were isolated using Ficoll-Histopaque density gradient centrifugation and then cryopreserved in the vapor phase of liquid nitrogen. Analytical flow cytometry was used to check the purity and quantity of each magnetically sorted T cell population. Genomic DNA was isolated from every sorted fraction and measured by UV absorbance on a Nanodrop 2000c. From its cysteine to its phenylalanine, the CDR3 spans 15 amino acids. Only the CDR3 DNA is retained, 45 bases long and in frame from the first base. Based on the germline V gene, the CDR1 and CDR2 sequences are MGHRA and YSYEKL. V gives up 3 bases and J gives up 8 bases, and the segment between their germline ends measures 16 bases.

The specimen was naive CD8+ T cells sorted from blood. What the cell subset or site label conveys for this sample: CD45RA+CCR7+. The chain joins TRBV4-1 to TRBJ1-4, and possibly TRBD1, on 6 matching bases. The clonotype originates from a man aged 18 to 29 in good health. CDR3 loop: CASSQVDGGREKLFF. The DNA is TGCGCCAGCAGCCAGGTGGACGGGGGGCGAGAAAAACTGTTTTTT.